What follows are 7 T cell receptor delta chains derived from one specimen sequenced in a study of γδ T cells in repeated Plasmodium falciparum infection. TCRdb re-processed the multiplex PCR reads using CATT. The data hold roughly 93,000 delta-chain clones, with less than 1% observed a single time. Bulk repertoires came from Vgamma9/Vdelta2+ or Vdelta2-negative gammadelta T cells flow-sorted from PBMC. Source material: gamma-delta T cells from blood. The receptors were gathered from a pool of human donors (malaria-infected and uninfected, not separated).

The gene calls are TRDV1 and TRDJ1, with 7 bases lining up with TRDD3. In the absence of a J gene in TCRdb, the DNA was matched to germline to assign it here. Germline CDR1 reads TSWWSYY; CDR2 reads QGS. The CDR3 is 20 residues long. Trimming at V came to 4 bases and at J to 2 bases, leaving 22 bases not matched to a gene. The CDR3 is CALGGPPPLRPPGDTDKLIF. CDR3 coding DNA: TGTGCTCTTGGGGGACCCCCCCCCCTACGCCCCCCGGGGGATACCGATAAACTCATCTTT.

To note about this clone: Only one base separates this from a far larger clonotype, so it likely reflects a read error. Other nucleotide sequences from this sample produce the same CDR3. The chain employs TRDV1 and TRDJ1; possible D gene TRDD2, 6 bases. This CDR3 is 22 amino acids long. Germline-derived CDR1 and CDR2 are TSWWSYY and QGS. CDR3 residues: CALGELEFVLREDALYTDKLIF. The CDR3 nucleotides are TGTGCTCTTGGGGAACTAGAATTCGTCCTACGTGAGGATGCTCTTTACACCGATAAACTCATCTTC.

As concerns this clone: This DNA's translation and the protein TCRdb lists, from a much larger clone, do not match at residue 14, likely due to a read error; the protein shown is translated from the DNA. The gene calls are TRDV1 and TRDJ1; D is uncertain. This CDR3 comprises 22 residues. Trimming pared 0 bases from V and 4 bases from J, leaving 33 bases between. CDR1 TSWWSYY and CDR2 QGS come from the germline V gene. The CDR3 DNA follows: TGTGCTCTTGGGGAACTCGTTAACCAGAGACTCGCCCGGAGACCACGCATCGATAAACTCATCTTT. Protein sequence: CALGELVNQRLARRPRIDKLIF.

Worth noting for this clone: This probably arose from a read error, given a far larger clone one base away. The identical CDR3 is also encoded by other nucleotide sequences in the sample. V usage is TRDV2 and J usage is TRDJ1; TRDD3 matches 9 bases. Here the J gene was assigned by germline matching of the DNA, as TCRdb has none. Per the germline V gene, CDR1 is GEAIGNYY and CDR2 is EKD. CDR3 length: 19 residues. Here the CDR3 DNA reads TGTGCCTGTGACACCGTTGGTACTGGGGGACCAAAGTACACTGATAAACTCATCTTT. This sequence encodes CACDTVGTGGPKYTDKLIF.

Comments on this clone: This DNA's translation and the protein TCRdb lists, from a much larger clone, do not match at residue 14, likely due to a read error; the protein shown is translated from the DNA. The V call is TRDV1, the J call TRDJ1; the D gene is possibly TRDD3 (6 bases). CDR1 and CDR2 from the germline V gene are TSWWSYY and QGS. The CDR3 is made up of 18 amino acids. The CDR3 loop is CALGIHLGLGTHTGKLIF. CDR3 nucleotides: TGTGCTCTTGGGATACACCTAGGCCTGGGGACCCACACCGGTAAACTCATCTTT.

This clone was seen a handful of times. The protein that TCRdb holds for this DNA derives from a much larger clone and differs from the translated DNA at residue 13, which likely indicates a read error; the protein shown here is translated from the DNA. The genes are TRDV2 and TRDJ1, with TRDD3 identical over 10 bases. The J gene was not available in TCRdb and was assigned here by matching the DNA to germline segments. J lost 3 bases, V lost 0 bases, and 12 bases had no gene match. The V gene's germline CDR1 is GEAIGNYY and CDR2 EKD. This CDR3 contains 18 residues. CDR3 region: CACDTRTGGLRVADKLIF. For the CDR3, the DNA is TGTGCCTGTGACACCCGTACTGGGGGATTGAGGGTGGCCGATAAACTCATCTTT.

To note about this clone: The translation of this DNA and the TCRdb protein of a much larger clone differ at residue 13, probably owing to a read error; the protein shown here is translated from the DNA. This chain connects TRDV1 to TRDJ1, with D perhaps matching TRDD2 (6 bases). The J gene, absent from TCRdb, was called here by matching the DNA to germline. CDR1 is TSWWSYY, CDR2 QGS, per germline. This CDR3 contains 22 residues. V shed 0 bases and J shed 0 bases, with 29 bases lying between them. The CDR3: CALGELEFVLREGALYTDKLIF. The CDR3 nucleotides read TGTGCTCTTGGGGAACTAGAATTCGTCCTACGTGAGGGTGCTCTTTACACCGATAAACTCATCTTT.